The TCR delta chain described here comes from a study of Vδ1+ human thymocytes. A note on this clone: The antigen remains unidentified.

General observations from the study: Thymic TRG and TRD repertoires appeared highly polyclonal, with Gaussian CDR3 length distributions. Despite high sort purity, about 20% of thymic T cell receptor delta sequences were Vdelta2. TRG sequences recurred across donors, whereas TRD sequences stayed essentially private. Bulk data may be misread because of unexpected Vdelta2 sequences.

RNA was extracted from the cells and then reverse transcribed. Pooled V-gene forward primers with one constant-region reverse primer generated the CDR3 amplicons by multiplex PCR. TCRdb redid clone calling on the multiplex PCR reads using CATT. The sample has roughly 55,000 delta-chain clones, 15% to 20% seen once. The CDR3 is 21 amino acids. Per the germline V gene, CDR1 is TSWWSYY and CDR2 is QGS. Trimming at V came to 0 bases and at J to 0 bases, leaving 16 bases not matched to a gene. Sorted Vdelta1+ thymocytes were about 98% to 99.6% pure. The sequenced sample consisted of Vdelta1+ gamma-delta thymocytes from the thymus. This sample's subset: FACS-sorted CD3+ TCRalphabeta- TCRVdelta1+ TCRVdelta2- thymocytes. The J gene is TRDJ1, the V gene TRDV1; TRDD3 aligns across 10 bases. This receptor was identified in a boy under two years old who had congenital heart surgery. CDR3 coding DNA: TGTGCTCTTGGGGAACTAGGTGAGGCGGTATGGGGGATACACCACACCGATAAACTCATCTTT. Translated, it gives CALGELGEAVWGIHHTDKLIF.